This is a list of T cell receptor beta chains from one sample in a study of blood T cell repertoires in COVID-19. TCRdb keeps only in-frame clones here, not all; method: immunoSEQ multiplex PCR. The sample yields approximately 150,000 clones, roughly 82% seen once. The material sequenced was peripheral blood. The receptors come from a human donor in a cohort sampled during active COVID-19. CDR3s leave out the opening cysteine and the closing phenylalanine or tryptophan. The D gene is left open where the match is weak.

TRBV6-6	TRBJ2-5	.	ASSPESQGVPWETQY
TRBV2	TRBJ1-2	.	ASTNSNYGYT
TRBV6-5	TRBJ2-2	.	ASSFDRTNTGELF
TRBV9	TRBJ2-2	.	ASSVGRITGELF
TRBV2	TRBJ2-1	TRBD2	ASSEWRTSVGEQF
TRBV19	TRBJ1-5	TRBD1	ASSILAGGHQPQH
TRBV29-1	TRBJ1-5	.	SVEVSGAGNQPQH
TRBV5-1	TRBJ2-7	TRBD2	ASSPPGGRNEQY
TRBV30	TRBJ2-7	.	AYRGGYEQY
TRBV5-5	TRBJ2-3	TRBD2	ASSLTSGGVTDTQY
TRBV12-3/TRBV12-4	TRBJ1-2	.	ASSFGEGGYT
TRBV30	TRBJ2-3	TRBD2	AWTPGLAGDTQY
TRBV19	TRBJ1-2	TRBD1	ASKGADRGKLGYT
TRBV20-1	TRBJ2-7	TRBD1	SASTGGTYEQY
TRBV7-2	TRBJ2-5	TRBD1	ASSLSTGGASKTQY
TRBV11-2	TRBJ2-2	.	ASSLWSNTGELF
TRBV7-9	TRBJ1-5	TRBD1	ASSPTGISNQPQH
TRBV3-1/TRBV3-2	TRBJ1-2	.	ASSLHRQNGEGYT
TRBV6-2/TRBV6-3	TRBJ2-5	TRBD2	ASSSPRTSWGETQY
TRBV16	TRBJ1-5	.	ASSQWQSNQPQH
TRBV5-1	TRBJ1-5	.	ASSSNHDRLDQPQH
TRBV5-1	TRBJ2-7	TRBD1	ASSLPPDREDYEQY
TRBV7-4	TRBJ2-3	TRBD2	ASSPASGRIGSDTQY
TRBV5-1	TRBJ1-4	.	ASSLSTSANEKLF
TRBV2	TRBJ2-1	TRBD2	ASSVRAGEDEQF
TRBV5-1	TRBJ1-6	TRBD1	ASSQTGVNSPLH
TRBV19	TRBJ1-2	TRBD1	ASSLQGSRFGYT
TRBV5-5	TRBJ2-5	.	ASSSLRGVETQY
TRBV18	TRBJ1-2	.	ASSPDYGYT
TRBV27	TRBJ2-3	.	ASSFSHPGTDTQY
TRBV2	TRBJ1-5	.	ASSEIGVGNQPQH
TRBV6-1	TRBJ2-3	TRBD2	ASSERRGGPADTQY
TRBV3-1/TRBV3-2	TRBJ2-5	.	ASSQDGFGGLETQY
TRBV7-3	TRBJ2-3	.	ASSRGSGPTDTQY
TRBV5-3	TRBJ1-1	TRBD1	ARSYDLEQGAFEAF
TRBV5-1	TRBJ2-5	.	ASSFQYQETQY
TRBV5-7	TRBJ2-7	TRBD1	ASTLRQGPAY
TRBV7-6	TRBJ2-1	.	ASSLYSSQGYYNEQF
TRBV6-6	TRBJ2-7	TRBD2	ASSNPSGGVGEQY
TRBV7-3	TRBJ2-7	TRBD1	ASSFIRDRANEQY
TRBV6-6	TRBJ1-2	.	ASSMTGQGGYT
TRBV6-5	TRBJ1-2	.	ASSSRTINYGYT
TRBV18	TRBJ1-5	TRBD1	ASSQGTGDQPQH
TRBV9	TRBJ1-6	.	ASTTGGDGNSPLH
TRBV5-8	TRBJ1-2	.	ASSLVEYGYT
TRBV20-1	TRBJ2-3	.	SASPLAGTQY
TRBV5-1	TRBJ2-7	TRBD2	ASSFTSGSSYEQY